This T cell receptor beta chain was sequenced in a study of Tregs in tolerant kidney transplant recipients. Assay: immunoSEQ multiplex PCR; the TCRdb copy retains only in-frame clones and omits some. The repertoire table contains 25,000 to 35,000 clones. About this clone: Its antigen is unidentified. The missing CDR3 end, 3 residues past where the read stops, is filled in from the germline J gene.

The CDR3 loop spans 14 amino acids. V was cut by 1 base and J by 3 bases, with 7 bases left in between. The germline V gene encodes CDR1 SGHVS and CDR2 FQNEAQ. Study-wide points: For some patients, primers changed over time, blocking nucleotide-level comparison.

This material consisted of CD8+ T cells from blood, taken before the transplant. The source is a human donor who received a combined kidney and bone marrow transplant. The chain is built from TRBV7-8 and TRBJ2-1, with no clear D. CDR3 region: CASSLGLSYNEQFF. CDR3 DNA (partial): TGTGCCAGCAGCTTAGGGCTGAGCTACAATGAG.